This is a list of T cell receptor beta chains from one sample in a study of blood T cell repertoires in COVID-19. Profiling relied on immunoSEQ multiplex PCR, and the TCRdb table lists in-frame clones only, not all of them. This table has approximately 230,000 clones, 70% to 90% appearing once. The sample taken for sequencing was PBMCs or T cells enriched from blood (not recorded which). Every receptor here comes from a woman in her 50s with acute COVID-19. Each CDR3 is given with its conserved first and last residue. A D gene is named only where the DNA matches it firmly. For some rows the clone size is stated as once, few or many, or as a class when expanded; others skip it.

v_gene: TRBV19; d_gene: NA; j_gene: TRBJ1-1; abundance: NA; CDR3aa: CATIRGWGDTEAFF; CDR3nt: TGTGCCACCATCCGGGGGTGGGGTGACACTGAAGCTTTCTTT
v_gene: TRBV3-1/TRBV3-2; d_gene: TRBD2; j_gene: TRBJ2-1; abundance: NA; CDR3aa: CASSQDISGSRNEQFF; CDR3nt: TGTGCCAGCAGCCAAGATATCAGCGGGAGTAGGAATGAGCAGTTCTTC
v_gene: TRBV19; d_gene: NA; j_gene: TRBJ2-7; abundance: NA; CDR3aa: CASSPQGNEQYF; CDR3nt: TGTGCCAGTAGTCCCCAGGGGAACGAGCAGTACTTC
v_gene: TRBV7-3; d_gene: TRBD1; j_gene: TRBJ2-1; abundance: NA; CDR3aa: CASSGTGGPNEQFF; CDR3nt: TGTGCCAGCAGTGGGACAGGGGGACCGAATGAGCAGTTCTTC
v_gene: TRBV19; d_gene: TRBD2; j_gene: TRBJ2-1; abundance: NA; CDR3aa: CASSPLASGRTEQFF; CDR3nt: TGTGCCAGTAGTCCTTTGGCTAGCGGGAGAACTGAGCAGTTCTTC
v_gene: TRBV28; d_gene: NA; j_gene: TRBJ1-1; abundance: NA; CDR3aa: CASSFHGRNTEAFF; CDR3nt: TGTGCCAGCAGTTTTCACGGGAGGAACACTGAAGCTTTCTTT
v_gene: TRBV27; d_gene: TRBD2; j_gene: TRBJ2-1; abundance: NA; CDR3aa: CASSSGLAGPTRSNEQFF; CDR3nt: TGTGCCAGCAGTTCCGGACTAGCGGGACCCACTAGGTCCAATGAGCAGTTCTTC
v_gene: TRBV6-5; d_gene: NA; j_gene: TRBJ1-2; abundance: NA; CDR3aa: CASSYSRYLDIYGYTF; CDR3nt: TGTGCCAGCAGTTACTCCCGCTACCTCGACATCTATGGCTACACCTTC
v_gene: TRBV28; d_gene: TRBD1; j_gene: TRBJ1-2; abundance: NA; CDR3aa: CASSLGLAGGLYGYTF; CDR3nt: TGTGCCAGCAGTTTGGGTTTGGCAGGGGGCTTATATGGCTACACCTTC
v_gene: TRBV19; d_gene: NA; j_gene: TRBJ1-1; abundance: NA; CDR3aa: CASSIVSRTEAFF; CDR3nt: TGTGCCAGTAGTATCGTCTCTCGGACTGAAGCTTTCTTT
v_gene: TRBV2; d_gene: NA; j_gene: TRBJ1-5; abundance: NA; CDR3aa: CASLGQGVQPQHF; CDR3nt: TGTGCCAGCTTAGGTCAGGGCGTTCAGCCCCAGCATTTT
v_gene: TRBV3-1/TRBV3-2; d_gene: TRBD2; j_gene: TRBJ2-2; abundance: NA; CDR3aa: CASTGWSSGRAGGTGELFF; CDR3nt: TGTGCCAGCACCGGATGGTCTAGCGGGAGGGCCGGGGGGACCGGGGAGCTGTTTTTT
v_gene: TRBV4-2; d_gene: NA; j_gene: TRBJ1-5; abundance: once; CDR3aa: CASSQDHSRSFNQPQHF; CDR3nt: TGTGCCAGCAGCCAAGATCACTCTAGGTCTTTTAATCAGCCCCAGCATTTT
v_gene: TRBV6-1; d_gene: TRBD1; j_gene: TRBJ1-5; abundance: NA; CDR3aa: CASSEAYGQGEIQPQHF; CDR3nt: TGTGCCAGCAGTGAAGCCTACGGACAGGGGGAGATTCAGCCCCAGCATTTT
v_gene: TRBV4-1; d_gene: NA; j_gene: TRBJ1-1; abundance: NA; CDR3aa: CASSQDAGLLKMNTEAFF; CDR3nt: TGCGCCAGCAGCCAAGATGCAGGGCTCCTCAAGATGAACACTGAAGCTTTCTTT
v_gene: TRBV2; d_gene: TRBD1; j_gene: TRBJ2-2; abundance: once; CDR3aa: CASSSAQGPHFGELFF; CDR3nt: TGTGCCAGCAGCTCCGCACAGGGGCCTCATTTTGGGGAGCTGTTTTTT
v_gene: TRBV6-5; d_gene: TRBD1; j_gene: TRBJ2-1; abundance: NA; CDR3aa: CASTGQGFEQFF; CDR3nt: TGTGCCAGTACGGGACAGGGGTTTGAGCAGTTCTTC
v_gene: TRBV7-9; d_gene: TRBD2; j_gene: TRBJ2-7; abundance: NA; CDR3aa: CASSPPSGSYEQYF; CDR3nt: TGTGCCAGCAGCCCCCCTAGCGGGTCCTACGAGCAGTACTTC
v_gene: TRBV18; d_gene: NA; j_gene: TRBJ2-2; abundance: few; CDR3aa: CASSETGELFF; CDR3nt: TGTGCCAGCTCCGAGACCGGGGAGCTGTTTTTT
v_gene: TRBV7-9; d_gene: TRBD1; j_gene: TRBJ2-3; abundance: once; CDR3aa: CASTLGGQPTDTQYF; CDR3nt: TGTGCCAGCACCCTAGGGGGACAGCCCACAGATACGCAGTATTTT
v_gene: TRBV20-1; d_gene: NA; j_gene: TRBJ2-3; abundance: once; CDR3aa: CSASPTDTQYF; CDR3nt: TGCAGTGCCTCTCCCACAGATACGCAGTATTTT
v_gene: TRBV19; d_gene: NA; j_gene: TRBJ2-5; abundance: NA; CDR3aa: CASSIDGGRGVSQETQYF; CDR3nt: TGTGCCAGTAGTATAGATGGGGGCAGGGGCGTATCGCAAGAGACCCAGTACTTC
v_gene: TRBV9; d_gene: TRBD1; j_gene: TRBJ1-3; abundance: NA; CDR3aa: CASSVDRGGNTIYF; CDR3nt: TGTGCCAGCAGCGTAGACAGGGGAGGAAACACCATATATTTT
v_gene: TRBV6-5; d_gene: TRBD2; j_gene: TRBJ2-3; abundance: once; CDR3aa: CASSYSASGSSDTQYF; CDR3nt: TGTGCCAGCAGTTACTCGGCTAGCGGGAGTTCGGATACGCAGTATTTT
v_gene: TRBV2; d_gene: TRBD1; j_gene: TRBJ2-7; abundance: NA; CDR3aa: CASTRDRVEQYF; CDR3nt: TGTGCCAGCACCCGGGACAGGGTCGAGCAGTACTTC
v_gene: TRBV7-8; d_gene: TRBD2; j_gene: TRBJ2-1; abundance: NA; CDR3aa: CASRTRTSGRDNEQFF; CDR3nt: TGTGCCAGCAGGACCCGGACTAGCGGAAGGGACAATGAGCAGTTCTTC
v_gene: TRBV27; d_gene: NA; j_gene: TRBJ2-3; abundance: NA; CDR3aa: CASSLRGIVDTQYF; CDR3nt: TGTGCCAGCAGTTTACGGGGTATTGTGGATACGCAGTATTTT
v_gene: TRBV5-5; d_gene: NA; j_gene: TRBJ2-5; abundance: NA; CDR3aa: CASSVYPSAARGETQYF; CDR3nt: TGTGCCAGCAGTGTTTATCCGAGCGCTGCGCGCGGGGAGACCCAGTACTTC
v_gene: TRBV7-7; d_gene: TRBD1; j_gene: TRBJ2-7; abundance: NA; CDR3aa: CASSLGQGPAYEQYF; CDR3nt: TGTGCCAGCAGCTTAGGACAGGGGCCAGCCTACGAGCAGTACTTC
v_gene: TRBV27; d_gene: NA; j_gene: TRBJ2-7; abundance: NA; CDR3aa: CASSFLAGSSYEQYF; CDR3nt: TGTGCCAGCAGTTTTTTGGCGGGCTCCTCCTACGAGCAGTACTTC
v_gene: TRBV6-6; d_gene: NA; j_gene: TRBJ2-7; abundance: NA; CDR3aa: CASSYSDNAYEQYF; CDR3nt: TGTGCCAGCAGTTACTCTGACAACGCCTACGAGCAGTACTTC
v_gene: TRBV28; d_gene: TRBD1; j_gene: TRBJ1-5; abundance: NA; CDR3aa: CASIPTGANQPQHF; CDR3nt: TGTGCCAGCATACCGACAGGGGCAAATCAGCCCCAGCATTTT
v_gene: TRBV10-3; d_gene: NA; j_gene: TRBJ1-2; abundance: NA; CDR3aa: CAISESGTTTYGYTF; CDR3nt: TGTGCCATCAGTGAGTCGGGGACAACGACCTATGGCTACACCTTC
v_gene: TRBV3-1/TRBV3-2; d_gene: TRBD2; j_gene: TRBJ2-3; abundance: NA; CDR3aa: CASSQLAGGTDTQYF; CDR3nt: TGTGCCAGCAGCCAACTAGCGGGGGGCACAGATACGCAGTATTTT
v_gene: TRBV29-1; d_gene: NA; j_gene: TRBJ1-2; abundance: NA; CDR3aa: CSVAREEKGYTF; CDR3nt: TGCAGCGTTGCCAGGGAGGAGAAGGGCTACACCTTC
v_gene: TRBV6-5; d_gene: NA; j_gene: TRBJ2-7; abundance: NA; CDR3aa: CASNPGGHSYEQYF; CDR3nt: TGTGCCAGCAACCCAGGCGGACATTCCTACGAGCAGTACTTC
v_gene: TRBV2; d_gene: NA; j_gene: TRBJ2-7; abundance: NA; CDR3aa: CASSERTHEQYF; CDR3nt: TGTGCCAGCAGTGAACGGACACACGAGCAGTACTTC